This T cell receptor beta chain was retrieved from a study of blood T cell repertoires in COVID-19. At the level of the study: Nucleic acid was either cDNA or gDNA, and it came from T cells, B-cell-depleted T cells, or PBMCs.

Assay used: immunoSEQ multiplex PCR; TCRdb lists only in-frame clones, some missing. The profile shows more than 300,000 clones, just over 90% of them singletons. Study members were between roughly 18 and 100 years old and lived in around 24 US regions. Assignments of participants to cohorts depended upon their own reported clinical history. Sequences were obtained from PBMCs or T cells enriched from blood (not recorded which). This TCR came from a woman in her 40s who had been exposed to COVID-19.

The DNA of the CDR3 is TGTGCTAGTGGTTTGGCACAGACAGGACCTCGGGAGGACATTCAGTACTTC. Its translation is CASGLAQTGPREDIQYF. This chain links TRBV12-5 with TRBJ2-4; the D gene is possibly TRBD2 (7 bases). V was shortened by 1 base and J by 8 bases, with 21 bases between the two germline ends. The CDR3 is made up of 17 amino acids. In germline, CDR1 is LGHNT, CDR2 FRNRAP.